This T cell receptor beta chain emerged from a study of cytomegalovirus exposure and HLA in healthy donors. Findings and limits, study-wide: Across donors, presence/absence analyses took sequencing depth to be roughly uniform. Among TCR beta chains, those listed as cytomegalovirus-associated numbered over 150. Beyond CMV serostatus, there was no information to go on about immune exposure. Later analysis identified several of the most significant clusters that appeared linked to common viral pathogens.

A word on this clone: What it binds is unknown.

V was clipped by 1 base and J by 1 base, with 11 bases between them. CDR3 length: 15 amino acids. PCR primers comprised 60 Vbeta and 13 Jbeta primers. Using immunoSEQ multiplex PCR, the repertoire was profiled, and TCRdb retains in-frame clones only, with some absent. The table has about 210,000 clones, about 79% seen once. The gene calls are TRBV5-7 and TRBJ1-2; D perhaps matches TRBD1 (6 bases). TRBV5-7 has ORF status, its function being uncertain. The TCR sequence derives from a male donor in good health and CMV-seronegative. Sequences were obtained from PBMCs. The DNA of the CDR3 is TGTGCCAGCAGCTTGATCACAGGGTTTAACTATGGCTACACCTTC. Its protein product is CASSLITGFNYGYTF.